The sequence of this T cell receptor (beta chain) was determined in a study of T cell changes during pregnancy in multiple sclerosis. Method: immunoSEQ multiplex PCR; TCRdb's copy keeps in-frame clones and lacks some. This table has over 35,000 clones, 90% to 95% appearing once. The receptor was isolated from a female donor with multiple sclerosis, enrolled in a pregnancy study. This sample comprised CD8+ T cells from peripheral blood mononuclear cells, obtained before pregnancy.

DNA for the CDR3: TGTGCCACCAGCAGAGAAGGGACAGGGTCCTTGAACACTGAAGCTTTCTTT. This codes for CATSREGTGSLNTEAFF. The genes are TRBV15 and TRBJ1-1; TRBD1 matches 9 bases. The CDR3 consists of 17 residues. The V gene's germline CDR1 is LNHNV and CDR2 YYDKDF (reference sequence). V lost 0 bases to trimming and J lost 0 bases; unmatched junction nucleotides: 5.